This T cell receptor beta chain was identified during a study of tumor-infiltrating lymphocytes in primary liver carcinoma. Background on the study: The cohort included men and women aged 30 to 69 years.

This CDR3 is built from 14 residues. J lost 5 bases, V lost 3 bases, and 6 bases had no gene match. Germline values: CDR1 SGHVS, CDR2 FQNEAQ. TCR beta cDNA was reverse-transcribed from 400 to 500 ng of total RNA. The reaction used a constant-region primer and ProtoScript II reverse transcriptase. What produced the TCR beta libraries was three nested multiplex PCR rounds using slightly modified ARM-PCR. Running 9 to 10 cycles apiece, the first two PCR rounds relied on TRBV1-TRBV30 forward primers together with a C-beta reverse primer. TCRdb passed the multiplex PCR reads through MiXCR, listing each CDR3 protein once. In the table there are fewer than 150,000 distinct CDR3 sequences, roughly three fifths of which are singletons. In the case of this clonotype: This may be a read error, as it is one base from a much larger clone.

Bulk tissue was left unsorted, and RNA and DNA were co-extracted from about 19-30 mg of it. The receptor was derived from a woman aged 60 to 75 with primary liver carcinoma and hepatitis B virus infection. Sequenced input: liver tumor tissue from sampling region 1. Subset given: tumor region T1, superior pole. The rearrangement uses TRBV7-8 and TRBJ1-1; 7 bases fit TRBD1. The CDR3 coding sequence is TGTGCCAGCAGCTTTGACAGGGAACGGACTGAAGCTTTCTTT. As protein: CASSFDRERTEAFF.